A selection of T cell receptor beta chains follows, all from one sample in a study of blood T cell repertoires in COVID-19. Assay: immunoSEQ multiplex PCR; the TCRdb copy retains only in-frame clones and omits some. The sample includes 200,000 to 250,000 clones, about four fifths of them seen just once. What was sequenced was peripheral blood. These receptors all stem from a man aged 30 to 39 who had recovered from COVID-19. Each CDR3 is given with its conserved first and last residue. Each record gives: V gene, CDR3 protein.

TRBV3-1/TRBV3-2 CASTDKGTGGTEAFF
TRBV11-2 CASSYGGAVGYTF
TRBV18 CASSRGAGGLQETQYF
TRBV3-1/TRBV3-2 CASSQAGGGTEAFF
TRBV2 CASGGLAGTQETQYF
TRBV12-3/TRBV12-4 CASIPTSGDTQYF
TRBV24-1 CATSDQTVPGNYGYTF
TRBV11-2 CASSLELRYNTGELFF
TRBV10-3 CASQTSGEGGELFF
TRBV11-2 CASRRQTDEAFF
TRBV10-3 CATGPGTGTTNEKLFF
TRBV24-1 CATSDGQGLDTQYF
TRBV11-2 CASSLSHNSPLHF
TRBV19 CASSPTRTGTGELFF
TRBV7-6 CASSARQGVNTGELFF
TRBV6-5 CASSTTGATNTEAFF
TRBV11-2 CASSPGFLTGELFF
TRBV19 CASSTDRGRYGYTF
TRBV6-5 CASSGVWQFF
TRBV7-9 CASSLFGRDGGYTF
TRBV7-2 CASSLDSGFYGYTF
TRBV24-1 CATSDLSQLNEQFF
TRBV29-1 CSVLSGQGGGTQYF
TRBV18 CASSPGGDEKLFF
TRBV7-9 CASSFGDGYTF
TRBV19 CASRKDSANTGELFF
TRBV29-1 CSALGPGELFF
TRBV9 CASNKGGTGEEKLFF
TRBV19 CASSRPGGGAGEQFF
TRBV7-9 CASSREGGTPQHF
TRBV15 CATSERGGGNQPQHF
TRBV28 CASSFTGGNEKLFF
TRBV28 CASSYHPQGQETQYF
TRBV10-3 CAISGRGEAEAFF
TRBV11-2 CALGTDTQYF
TRBV7-3 CASSLTFSETQYF
TRBV24-1 CATSDGQSYGYTF
TRBV18 CASSPGTGANQPQHF
TRBV27 CASSSTGNYEQYF
TRBV7-9 CASSRSYEQYF
TRBV10-1 CASRQGRVKTNEKLFF
TRBV4-2 CASSQAGTQGDTQYF
TRBV3-1/TRBV3-2 CASSPQESSYNEQFF
TRBV6-5 CASSYSGTSTDTQYF
TRBV7-8 CASSKDRGNQPQHF
TRBV13 CASSLSQGLSTDTQYF
TRBV15 CATSRDASGAHNEQFF
TRBV5-1 CASSFSGGGTDTQYF
TRBV5-6 CASSPTGGSYNSPLHF
TRBV4-1 CASSQERTAGGSETQYF
TRBV10-2 CASSAGRAYEQYF
TRBV7-8 CASSPEAGQWNTIYF
TRBV15 CATSRDRQYRQETQYF
TRBV18 CASSPRTGVGGYTF
TRBV6-2/TRBV6-3 CASSYIISGGARTGELFF